Presented here are 3 T cell receptor beta chains from one specimen sequenced in a study of vaccination effects on CD4 cells after COVID-19. CD4+ T cells specific for antigen were expanded with viral peptide pools by the ViraFEST assay before sequencing. Cells that had been cultured for 10 days were the source of isolated CD4+ T cells. Among the vaccine recipients, none had a prior SARS-CoV-2 infection, and nucleocapsid antibodies were negative. Repertoires were generated with immunoSEQ multiplex PCR, while TCRdb's copy carries only in-frame clones and drops some. The data show roughly 50,000 clones, with roughly three quarters seen just once and 6% held by the top ten. Which antigens these TCRs recognize remains unknown. The sample in question was CD4+ T cells from PBMCs cultured with HCoV-OC43 spike peptides, obtained before COVID-19 vaccination. Indicated subset: HCoV-OC43 spike overlapping peptide pool stimulation. Source of these receptors: a human donor who received a COVID-19 vaccine.

This clone occurred a few times. The chain combines TRBV7-9 with TRBJ1-2; D may be TRBD1 (6 bases). Per the germline V gene, CDR1 is SEHNR and CDR2 is FQNEAQ (reference sequence). This CDR3 comprises 13 residues. V was pared by 2 bases and J by 6 bases, with 10 bases between. The CDR3: CASSLRGTDGYTF. In nucleotides, the CDR3 is TGTGCCAGCAGCTTAAGGGGGACTGATGGCTACACCTTC.

This chain uses TRBV28 with TRBJ2-5; the match to TRBD1 covers 7 bases. Trimming took 4 bases from V and 0 from J; bases not matched to a gene: 8. Germline V lookup: CDR1 MDHEN, CDR2 SYDVKM. This CDR3 spans 16 amino acids. CDR3: CASSSPDRWYQETQYF. The CDR3 DNA reads TGTGCCAGCAGTTCCCCGGACAGGTGGTACCAAGAGACCCAGTACTTC.

This sequence joins TRBV29-1 and TRBJ1-4, with D possibly TRBD1 on 5 matching bases. This CDR3 contains 13 residues. V lost 5 bases to trimming and J lost 6 bases, with 13 bases between them. Germline V gene data show CDR1 as SQVTM and CDR2 as ANQGSEA. CDR3 DNA: TGCAGCGTTACCTTAACGGGACATGAAAAACTGTTTTTT. As protein: CSVTLTGHEKLFF. The complete variable domain, with remaining parts taken from reference TRBV29-1 and TRBJ1-4, reads SAVISQKPSRDICQRGTSLTIQCQVDSQVTMMFWYRQQPGQSLTLIATANQGSEATYESGFVIDKFPISRPNLTFSTLTVSNMSPEDSSIYLCSVTLTGHEKLFFGSGTQLSVL.